The clone carrying this T cell receptor beta chain was found a few times. The antigen is not known. The sample is drawn from a study of regulatory T cells in long-lasting Graves disease. Time point denoted: newly diagnosed GD, antithyroid drugs for less than 3 months. PBMC RNA served as the TCR library source. American Thyroid Association guidelines were used to diagnose Graves' disease. HTBI primers from iRepertoire and Arm-PCR of CDR3 regions yielded the TCR beta libraries. TCRdb processed the multiplex PCR reads anew with MiXCR; each CDR3 protein has one entry. The table lists about 620,000 distinct CDR3 sequences, under 20% of them singletons. Study-level results: Those with persistent Graves' had less TCR diversity than newly diagnosed patients.

This sample was also put to use in a study of T cells in Graves' hyperthyroidism and ophthalmopathy. From that report: Uncontrolled infection, other autoimmune disease, pregnancy or lactation led to exclusion.

The sequence derives from a woman aged 30 to 39 with Graves disease. This sample comprised peripheral blood mononuclear cells (PBMCs), obtained at new diagnosis, from a patient treated with antithyroid drugs.

DNA for the CDR3: TGCGCCAGCGTTGACAACCCGGGCACAGATACGCAGTATTTT. It yields the protein CASVDNPGTDTQYF. The chain recombines TRBV5-1 with TRBJ2-3; D unclear. CDR1 and CDR2 (germline): SGHRS, YFSETQ. The CDR3 contains 14 residues. Trimming removed 7 bases from V and 1 base from J, with 13 bases in between. The entire variable domain, with the rest obtained from reference TRBV5-1 and TRBJ2-3, is as follows: KAGVTQTPRYLIKTRGQQVTLSCSPISGHRSVSWYQQTPGQGLQFLFEYFSETQRNKGNFPGRFSGRQFSNSRSEMNVSTLELGDSALYLCASVDNPGTDTQYFGPGTRLTVL.